Given below is one T cell receptor beta chain in context. Its antigen is undetermined. This specimen comes from a study of response to subunit inactivated influenza vaccine. TCRdb recomputed calls from the RT-PCR reads with MiXCR, one row per CDR3 protein. The table shows 550,000 to 650,000 distinct CDR3 sequences, with roughly 10% occurring only once. Study-wide points: The study's authors posited that every seasonal influenza vaccination enlists few new T cells.

CDR3 size: 14 residues. Per the germline V gene, CDR1 is MNHNS and CDR2 is SASEGT. The V end lost 7 bases, the J end lost 5 bases, and 15 bases lay between the germline ends. This receptor was obtained from a man aged 45 to 65 who received an inactivated influenza vaccine. V is TRBV6-1 and J is TRBJ1-5; D not resolved. The sample here was PBMCs from blood, taken on the day of vaccination. CDR3 sequence reads: CASTKSRADQPQHF. The CDR3 DNA reads TGTGCCAGCACTAAAAGTCGGGCAGATCAGCCCCAGCATTTT.